This T cell receptor beta chain was captured by sequencing in a study of monozygotic twins with inflammatory bowel disease. Broader study findings: IBD patients shared fewer clonotypes with other individuals than healthy twins, especially patients with disease activity signs. A distinction between different T cell subtypes was not possible.

Per donor there was one draw, yielding a blood sample of around 2.5 ml. As concerns this clonotype: Its cognate antigen is unknown.

Following a re-call of the 5' RACE reads, TCRdb has one entry per CDR3 protein and lacks DNA. This table holds some 190,000 distinct CDR3 sequences. The CDR3 sequence is 17 residues long. Germline CDR1 MDHEN, CDR2 SYDVKM. The sequence derives from a human donor with ulcerative colitis or Crohn's disease, or a healthy co-twin of an affected twin (not recorded which). Specimen: blood. The V and J genes are TRBV28 and TRBJ1-3. This chain's CDR3 is CASSLKRTLWGGNTIYF.